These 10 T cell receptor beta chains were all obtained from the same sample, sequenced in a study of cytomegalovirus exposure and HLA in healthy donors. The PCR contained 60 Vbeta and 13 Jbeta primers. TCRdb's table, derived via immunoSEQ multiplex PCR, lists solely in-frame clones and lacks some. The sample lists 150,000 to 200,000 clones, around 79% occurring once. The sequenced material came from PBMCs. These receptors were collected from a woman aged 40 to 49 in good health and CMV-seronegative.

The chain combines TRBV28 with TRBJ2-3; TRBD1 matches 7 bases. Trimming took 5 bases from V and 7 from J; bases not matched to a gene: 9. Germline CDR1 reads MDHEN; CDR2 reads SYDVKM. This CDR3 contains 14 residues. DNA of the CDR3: TGTGCCAGCAGTCCCCGACAGGGTTCTTATACGCAGTATTTT. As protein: CASSPRQGSYTQYF.

The CDR3 loop reads CASREEGDYGYTF. In DNA, the CDR3 is TGTGCCAGCAGAGAGGAGGGAGACTATGGCTACACCTTC. This chain uses TRBV2 with TRBJ1-2; D is uncertain. The germline V gene encodes CDR1 SNHLY and CDR2 FYNNEI. This CDR3 is 13 amino acids long. V lost 6 bases and J 3 bases, leaving 11 bases between the germline ends.

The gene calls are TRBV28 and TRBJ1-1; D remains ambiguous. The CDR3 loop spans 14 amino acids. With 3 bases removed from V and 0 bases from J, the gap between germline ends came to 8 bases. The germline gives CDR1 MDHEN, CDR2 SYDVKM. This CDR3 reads CASSLAAMNTEAFF. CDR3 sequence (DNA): TGTGCCAGCAGTTTGGCGGCGATGAACACTGAAGCTTTCTTT. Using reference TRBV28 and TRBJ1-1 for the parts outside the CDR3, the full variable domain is DVKVTQSSRYLVKRTGEKVFLECVQDMDHENMFWYRQDPGLGLRLIYFSYDVKMKEKGDIPEGYSVSREKKERFSLILESASTNQTSMYLCASSLAAMNTEAFFGQGTRLTVV.

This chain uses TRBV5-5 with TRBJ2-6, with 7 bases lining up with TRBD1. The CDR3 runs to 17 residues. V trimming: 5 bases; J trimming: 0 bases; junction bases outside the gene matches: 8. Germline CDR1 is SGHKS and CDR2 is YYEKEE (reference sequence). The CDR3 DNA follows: TGTGCCAGCAGGCTTTCGACAGGGAACTCTGGGGCCAACGTCCTGACTTTC. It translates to CASRLSTGNSGANVLTF.

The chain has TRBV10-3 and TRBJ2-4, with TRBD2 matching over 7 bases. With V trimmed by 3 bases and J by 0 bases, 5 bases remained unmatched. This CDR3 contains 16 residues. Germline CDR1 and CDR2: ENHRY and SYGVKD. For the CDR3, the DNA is TGTGCCATCAGTGAAGGAGCGGGGATAGCCAAAAACATTCAGTACTTC. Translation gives CAISEGAGIAKNIQYF.

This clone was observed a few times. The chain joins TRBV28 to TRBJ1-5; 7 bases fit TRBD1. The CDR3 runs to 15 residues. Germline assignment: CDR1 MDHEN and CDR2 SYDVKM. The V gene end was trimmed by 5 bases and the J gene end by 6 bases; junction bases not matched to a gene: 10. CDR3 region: CASSEQGRGGQPQHF. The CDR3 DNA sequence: TGTGCCAGCAGTGAACAGGGGCGAGGGGGTCAGCCCCAGCATTTT. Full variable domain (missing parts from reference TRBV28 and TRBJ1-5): DVKVTQSSRYLVKRTGEKVFLECVQDMDHENMFWYRQDPGLGLRLIYFSYDVKMKEKGDIPEGYSVSREKKERFSLILESASTNQTSMYLCASSEQGRGGQPQHFGDGTRLSIL.

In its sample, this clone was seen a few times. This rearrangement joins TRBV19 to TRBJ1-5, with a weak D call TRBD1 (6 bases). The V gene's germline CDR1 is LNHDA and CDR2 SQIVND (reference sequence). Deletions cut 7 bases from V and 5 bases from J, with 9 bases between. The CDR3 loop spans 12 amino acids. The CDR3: CASKQGDQPQHF. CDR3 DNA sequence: TGTGCCAGTAAACAGGGAGATCAGCCCCAGCATTTT.

As DNA, the CDR3 is TGTGCCAGCAGTGTGGGGGGAAACTTCCTCTACGAGCAGTACTTC. Protein: CASSVGGNFLYEQYF. The V gene is TRBV2, the J gene TRBJ2-5, with D possibly being TRBD2 (6 bases). Matching the DNA end better, TRBJ2-7 makes the J call doubtful. CDR1 SNHLY and CDR2 FYNNEI come from the germline V gene. The CDR3 covers 15 residues.

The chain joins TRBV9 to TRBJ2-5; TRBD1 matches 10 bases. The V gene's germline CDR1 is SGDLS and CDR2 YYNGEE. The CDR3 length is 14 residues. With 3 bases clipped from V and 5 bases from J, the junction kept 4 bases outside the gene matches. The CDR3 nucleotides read TGTGCCAGCAGCGACCTGACAGGGGGCGAGACCCAGTACTTC. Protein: CASSDLTGGETQYF.

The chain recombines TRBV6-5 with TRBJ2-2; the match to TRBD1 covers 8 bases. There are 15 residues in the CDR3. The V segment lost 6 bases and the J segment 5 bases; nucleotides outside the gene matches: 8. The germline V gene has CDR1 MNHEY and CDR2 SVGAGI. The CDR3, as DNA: TGTGCCAGCAGCTCAGACAGGGGAAGAACCGGGGAGCTGTTTTTT. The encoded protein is CASSSDRGRTGELFF.